The 31 T cell receptor beta chains below were found in one sample sequenced in a study of graft-versus-host responses after intestinal transplantation. Lymphocytes from graft epithelium and lamina propria were isolated. Sequencing was performed with immunoSEQ multiplex PCR; in TCRdb, only in-frame clones are kept and a portion is missing. The profile shows approximately 63,000 clones, about nine tenths of them singletons. This specimen was ileum tissue, taken about 350 days after transplant. These receptors all stem from a human patient who received an intestinal transplant, so some T cells may come from the graft donor.

The rearrangement links TRBV13 to TRBJ1-1; 9 bases are a match to TRBD1. Trimming at V came to 2 bases and at J to 6 bases, leaving 7 bases not matched to a gene. This CDR3 has 15 amino acids. Germline V gene data show CDR1 as PRHDT and CDR2 as FYEKMQ (reference sequence). The DNA of the CDR3 is TGTGCCAGCAGCTTAACAGGGGGCGGAATAGCTGAAGCTTTCTTT. It specifies CASSLTGGGIAEAFF.

The chain couples TRBV4-1 to TRBJ2-5, with 7 nucleotides matching TRBD2. Looked up from germline, CDR1 is MGHRA and CDR2 is YSYEKL. The CDR3 totals 15 residues. Trimming cost V 0 bases and J 5 bases; bases outside gene matches: 6. As DNA, the CDR3 is TGCGCCAGCAGCCAAGATTCGGGGGGAAGGGAGACCCAGTACTTC. Translated, it gives CASSQDSGGRETQYF.

J is TRBJ2-7 and V is TRBV6-5; D unresolved. The CDR3 is 12 residues long. CDR1 MNHEY and CDR2 SVGAGI come from the germline V gene. Between the trimmed V and J ends, which lost 8 bases and 0 bases, there was a span of 8 bases. CDR3 sequence reads: CASGLNSYEQYF. The DNA of the CDR3 is TGTGCCAGCGGTCTCAACTCCTACGAGCAGTACTTC.

The chain uses TRBV30 and TRBJ2-3, with D perhaps TRBD1 or TRBD2 (6 bases each). Trimming took 5 bases from V and 6 from J, leaving 15 bases between them. Germline V CDR1 and CDR2: GTSNPN, SVGIG (reference sequence). The CDR3 is 13 amino acids. The CDR3 reads CAWSWGAGDTQYF. CDR3 DNA: TGTGCCTGGTCTTGGGGGGCCGGGGATACGCAGTATTTT.

The chain uses TRBV9 and TRBJ2-5; D is undetermined. The ends were cut back, 0 bases at V and 4 bases at J, with 13 bases in the middle. This CDR3 is built from 15 residues. Germline-derived CDR1 and CDR2 are SGDLS and YYNGEE. CDR3 amino acids: CASSVVAVFRETQYF. CDR3 nucleotide sequence: TGTGCCAGCAGCGTAGTTGCGGTATTCCGAGAGACCCAGTACTTC.

This clone showed up just once. The rearrangement uses TRBV5-1 and TRBJ2-2, with 8 bases that match TRBD1. This CDR3 has 20 residues. The germline CDR1 and CDR2 sequences are SGHRS and YFSETQ. V dropped 5 bases and J dropped 0; count of bases not matched to a gene: 18. The CDR3 protein is CASSYPGGDKFLTNTGELFF. The CDR3 DNA reads TGCGCCAGCAGTTATCCAGGGGGCGATAAATTTCTTACGAACACCGGGGAGCTGTTTTTT.

This sequence joins TRBV28 and TRBJ1-1; D is ambiguous. The germline CDR1 and CDR2 sequences are MDHEN and SYDVKM. The V and J ends lost 5 bases and 0 bases respectively, with 16 bases between them. This CDR3 contains 16 residues. As DNA, the CDR3 is TGTGCCAGCAGTCTCGTCCCCCGCACTATGAACACTGAAGCTTTCTTT. It translates to CASSLVPRTMNTEAFF.

The V call is TRBV7-9, the J call TRBJ2-5; TRBD2 might be the D (6 bases). From germline, CDR1 is SEHNR and CDR2 FQNEAQ (reference sequence). This CDR3 is built from 13 residues. With 2 bases removed from V and 7 bases from J, the gap between germline ends came to 11 bases. CDR3 amino acids: CASSLSSAATQYF. CDR3 DNA: TGTGCCAGCAGCTTATCTAGCGCCGCGACCCAGTACTTC.

The rearrangement joins TRBV7-6 to TRBJ2-7; the match to TRBD2 covers 12 bases. V shed 1 base and J 0 bases; nucleotides not matched to a gene: 10. The CDR3 is 19 residues long. Germline V CDR1 and CDR2: SGHVS, FNYEAQ. CDR3 sequence: CASSLEGPTSGSTSYEQYF. CDR3 in DNA: TGTGCCAGCAGCTTAGAAGGCCCGACTAGCGGGAGTACCTCCTACGAGCAGTACTTC.

This sequence joins TRBV2 and TRBJ2-3, with D tentatively TRBD2 (6 bases). Per germline, CDR1 SNHLY and CDR2 FYNNEI. The V and J ends lost 6 bases and 2 bases respectively, with 15 bases between them. The CDR3 runs 15 residues. CDR3 nucleotides: TGTGCCAGCAGGCGGGCGAGCGGGCCCACAGATACGCAGTATTTT. It translates to CASRRASGPTDTQYF.

The chain uses TRBV6-6 and TRBJ2-1; D gene uncertain. Trimming cost V 5 bases and J 6 bases, with 8 bases left between them. CDR3 length equals 12 residues. Germline V CDR1 and CDR2: MNHNY, SVGAGI (reference sequence). The CDR3: CASSRESNEQFF. The CDR3 region has the DNA TGTGCCAGCAGTCGCGAGAGCAATGAGCAGTTCTTC.

This chain uses TRBV7-2 with TRBJ2-1; D gene ambiguous. The CDR3 sequence is 12 residues long. Germline CDR1 SGHTA, CDR2 FQGNSA. V gave up 6 bases and J gave up 3 bases, with 6 bases separating them. The CDR3 DNA follows: TGTGCCAGCAGTTTTAGCTACAATGAGCAGTTCTTC. This codes for CASSFSYNEQFF.

The V and J genes are TRBV7-3 and TRBJ2-5, with 9 nucleotides matching TRBD1. The germline CDR1 and CDR2 sequences are SGHTA and FQGTGA. The CDR3 length is 15 residues. V trimming: 9 bases; J trimming: 2 bases; junction bases outside the gene matches: 10. Written as DNA, the CDR3 is TGTGCCAGAGGGCCGGGACAGGGATTTCAAGAGACCCAGTACTTC. As protein: CARGPGQGFQETQYF.

The rearrangement links TRBV6-1 to TRBJ1-4, with TRBD1 as a possible D gene (5 bases). Trimming cost V 3 bases and J 4 bases, with 9 bases left between them. The germline gives CDR1 MNHNS, CDR2 SASEGT. CDR3 size: 14 residues. The CDR3 DNA sequence: TGTGCCAGCAGTGATTTCAGGGATAATGAAAAACTGTTTTTT. Translation gives CASSDFRDNEKLFF.

The chain employs TRBV7-9 and TRBJ1-1; 8 bases agree with TRBD1. This CDR3 is built from 19 residues. V was pared by 5 bases and J by 1 base, with 18 bases of the junction left unmatched. The V gene's germline CDR1 is SEHNR and CDR2 FQNEAQ (reference sequence). For the CDR3, the DNA is TGTGCCAGCAGCCAGCCTAAAGATCAGGGGGCTGTGTGGAACACTGAAGCTTTCTTT. Amino acids: CASSQPKDQGAVWNTEAFF.

V gene TRBV5-6 combines with J gene TRBJ2-7; no definite D call. CDR1 is SGHDT, CDR2 YYEEEE, per germline. Trimming left V 0 bases short and J 4 bases short, with 11 bases between. CDR3 length equals 14 residues. CDR3 bases: TGTGCCAGCAGCTTGGGGGGTTTCGGGTACGAGCAGTACTTC. Translated: CASSLGGFGYEQYF. The full variable domain, with the rest looked up from reference TRBV5-6 and TRBJ2-7, is DAGVTQSPTHLIKTRGQQVTLRCSPKSGHDTVSWYQQALGQGPQFIFQYYEEEERQRGNFPDRFSGHQFPNYSSELNVNALLLGDSALYLCASSLGGFGYEQYFGPGTRLTVT.

The chain couples TRBV29-1 to TRBJ1-2; possible D gene TRBD1, 5 bases. Trimming cost V 3 bases and J 12 bases, with 23 bases left between them. This CDR3 has 14 amino acids. CDR1 SQVTM and CDR2 ANQGSEA come from the germline V gene. The CDR3 nucleotides are TGCAGCGTTGACTCCCTGGGAAGGGGTTCGAGTAACACCTTC. This encodes CSVDSLGRGSSNTF.

This chain connects TRBV29-1 to TRBJ2-7; 9 bases agree with TRBD2. The CDR3 is 14 amino acids. V was pared by 4 bases and J by 0 bases, with 4 bases of the junction left unmatched. Germline CDR1 is SQVTM and CDR2 is ANQGSEA. The CDR3 spells CSVGGTSRSYEQYF. In nucleotides, the CDR3 is TGCAGCGTTGGAGGGACTAGCCGCTCCTACGAGCAGTACTTC.

Details on this clone: This specimen includes other DNA sequences encoding the same CDR3. This chain uses TRBV2 with TRBJ2-3; D perhaps matches TRBD2 (6 bases). V was cut by 4 bases and J by 0 bases, with 11 bases left in between. Germline CDR1 SNHLY, CDR2 FYNNEI. The CDR3 covers 15 residues. For the CDR3, the DNA is TGTGCCAGCAGTGGGGGTAGCGGTAGCACAGATACGCAGTATTTT. Its protein is CASSGGSGSTDTQYF.

Only one count was recorded for this clone. This sequence joins TRBV9 and TRBJ2-1; 13 bases match TRBD2. Germline CDR1 reads SGDLS; CDR2 reads YYNGEE. J was trimmed by 0 bases and V by 2 bases; bases with no gene match: 8. There are 19 residues in the CDR3. The CDR3 loop reads CASSVSGLAGPRSYNEQFF. The CDR3 DNA follows: TGTGCCAGCAGCGTCTCGGGACTAGCGGGGCCCCGCTCCTACAATGAGCAGTTCTTC.

In its sample, this clone was seen once. The chain joins TRBV2 to TRBJ2-3; 10 bases align to TRBD2. After removal of 7 bases from V and 5 bases from J, the junction contained 9 bases not matched to a gene. CDR3 length equals 15 residues. Germline CDR1 is SNHLY and CDR2 is FYNNEI. The chain's CDR3 is CASTGLAGDVDTQYF. CDR3 DNA sequence: TGTGCCAGCACGGGGCTAGCGGGAGATGTAGATACGCAGTATTTT.

The chain is built from TRBV5-1 and TRBJ2-5; TRBD2 agrees at 10 bases. Near its end, the DNA agrees better with TRBJ2-7, so the J call may be wrong. CDR1 and CDR2 (germline): SGHRS, YFSETQ. This CDR3 comprises 19 residues. The CDR3 here is CASSFYRLGQTSGFYEQYF. The CDR3 nucleotides are TGCGCCAGCAGCTTTTACCGTCTAGGACAGACTAGCGGGTTCTACGAGCAGTACTTC.

The chain is built from TRBV19 and TRBJ2-7, with TRBD1 matching over 7 bases. The CDR3 runs to 14 residues. V trimming: 4 bases; J trimming: 2 bases; junction bases outside the gene matches: 5. Germline V gene lookup returns CDR1 LNHDA and CDR2 SQIVND (reference sequence). The CDR3 bases are TGTGCCAGTAGTAGAGAAGGGGGCCCCTACGAGCAGTACTTC. Its translation: CASSREGGPYEQYF.

This clone was counted a single time. This chain links TRBV7-6 with TRBJ2-7; 9 nucleotides match TRBD1. This CDR3 has 16 residues. Unmatched junction bases numbered 13, after V lost 3 bases and J lost 7 bases. Germline values: CDR1 SGHVS, CDR2 FNYEAQ. The CDR3 DNA reads as TGTGCCAGCAGCTTTTCACAGGGGGCGACCTGGGGGGAGCAGTACTTC. As protein: CASSFSQGATWGEQYF. Full variable domain (remainder filled in from reference TRBV7-6 and TRBJ2-7): GAGVSQSPRYKVTKRGQDVALRCDPISGHVSLYWYRQALGQGPEFLTYFNYEAQQDKSGLPNDRFSAERPEGSISTLTIQRTEQRDSAMYRCASSFSQGATWGEQYFGPGTRLTVT.

V gene TRBV5-1 combines with J gene TRBJ1-1; D might be TRBD1 (6 bases). V was pared by 6 bases and J by 0 bases, with 15 bases between. This CDR3 is built from 15 residues. Germline V gene data show CDR1 as SGHRS and CDR2 as YFSETQ. In DNA, the CDR3 is TGCGCCAGCAAGAAGGGGGGCTCCATGAACACTGAAGCTTTCTTT. It yields the protein CASKKGGSMNTEAFF. Variable domain in full (rest from reference TRBV5-1 and TRBJ1-1): KAGVTQTPRYLIKTRGQQVTLSCSPISGHRSVSWYQQTPGQGLQFLFEYFSETQRNKGNFPGRFSGRQFSNSRSEMNVSTLELGDSALYLCASKKGGSMNTEAFFGQGTRLTVV.

In DNA, the CDR3 is TGTGCCAGCAGCTCCGGGGCTTTGCTCTACGAGCAGTACTTC. Amino acid sequence: CASSSGALLYEQYF. The chain is built from TRBV2 and TRBJ2-7; D may be TRBD1 or TRBD2 (5 bases each). This CDR3 region has 14 residues. Germline lookup yields CDR1 SNHLY and CDR2 FYNNEI. V was trimmed by 6 bases and J by 3 bases, leaving 15 bases between them.

The rearrangement joins TRBV11-2 to TRBJ1-1; D remains ambiguous. V lost 5 bases and J 1 base, leaving 5 bases between the germline ends. The CDR3 covers 12 residues. CDR1 is SGHAT, CDR2 FQNNGV, per germline. DNA of the CDR3: TGTGCCAGCAGCCCCGGGAACACTGAAGCTTTCTTT. Amino acid sequence: CASSPGNTEAFF.

V usage is TRBV5-1 and J usage is TRBJ1-1, with D unclear. This CDR3 spans 15 amino acids. From germline, CDR1 is SGHRS and CDR2 YFSETQ. The V and J ends lost 0 bases and 6 bases respectively, with 15 bases between them. This CDR3 reads CASSLGVGREPEAFF. The DNA for the CDR3 is TGCGCCAGCAGCTTGGGAGTAGGGCGGGAGCCTGAAGCTTTCTTT.

This clone was counted between two and nine times. V is TRBV7-9 and J is TRBJ1-4; 7 positions match TRBD1. After removal of 4 bases from V and 6 bases from J, the junction contained 8 bases not matched to a gene. This CDR3 contains 15 residues. CDR1 and CDR2 (germline): SEHNR, FQNEAQ (reference sequence). The CDR3 sequence is CASSSNRGPYEKLFF. Here the CDR3 DNA reads TGTGCCAGCAGCTCCAACAGGGGTCCCTATGAAAAACTGTTTTTT. Using reference TRBV7-9 and TRBJ1-4 for the parts outside the CDR3, the full variable domain is DTGVSQNPRHKITKRGQNVTFRCDPISEHNRLYWYRQTLGQGPEFLTYFQNEAQLEKSRLLSDRFSAERPKGSFSTLEIQRTEQGDSAMYLCASSSNRGPYEKLFFGSGTQLSVL.

J is TRBJ2-4 and V is TRBV1. TRBV1 is a listed pseudogene. This CDR3 spans 14 amino acids. CDR3 coding DNA: TGCACCAGCAGCCCCAACGTAGCCAAAAACATTCAGTACTTC. Its translation is CTSSPNVAKNIQYF.

The chain combines TRBV5-5 with TRBJ2-2; no clear D. With 0 bases removed from V and 0 bases from J, the gap between germline ends came to 6 bases. CDR3 length equals 15 residues. Germline V gene sequence: CDR1 SGHKS, CDR2 YYEKEE (reference sequence). Here the CDR3 DNA reads TGTGCCAGCAGCTTGGCCCGGTCGAACACCGGGGAGCTGTTTTTT. Amino acids: CASSLARSNTGELFF.